These T cell receptor beta chains were read from a single sample in a study of cytomegalovirus exposure and HLA in healthy donors. Some clones are missing from TCRdb's copy, which holds only in-frame ones; the method was immunoSEQ multiplex PCR. The sample carries about 130,000 clones, approximately 80% recorded once. The sequencing input was PBMCs. The receptors stem from a woman between 40 and 50 years old in good health and CMV-seronegative. The conserved cysteine and the conserved F or W are not part of the CDR3 here. Each record gives: V gene, CDR3 protein.

v_gene: TRBV5-4
CDR3aa: ASSFAQGANMNTEAF

v_gene: TRBV6-1
CDR3aa: ASSKDSYGYT

v_gene: TRBV30
CDR3aa: AWSVLGGSDSGTQY

v_gene: TRBV28
CDR3aa: ASSPSTSAYNEQF

v_gene: TRBV28
CDR3aa: ASSLAGFWEQY

v_gene: TRBV7-3
CDR3aa: ASSPGVRNPDTQY

v_gene: TRBV28
CDR3aa: ASSLKGQGVPLAKNIQY

v_gene: TRBV28
CDR3aa: ASTQPRGGFNSPLH

v_gene: TRBV5-1
CDR3aa: ASSLEGLQGRSGNTIY

v_gene: TRBV13
CDR3aa: ASSSHWAETPYEQY

v_gene: TRBV9
CDR3aa: ASSVEDRGISSHGYT

v_gene: TRBV4-2
CDR3aa: ASSQVGQGALNTEAF

v_gene: TRBV21-1
CDR3aa: ARGRFGDTQY

v_gene: TRBV7-9
CDR3aa: ASSLERVGLAGKQF

v_gene: TRBV5-6
CDR3aa: ASRTPAGGYT

v_gene: TRBV4-2
CDR3aa: ASSQIQGNGNTIY

v_gene: TRBV10-3
CDR3aa: AISEKEGRETQY

v_gene: TRBV6-1
CDR3aa: ASSEINNYEQY

v_gene: TRBV28
CDR3aa: ASSFGGTAYEQY

v_gene: TRBV5-1
CDR3aa: ASRLDRVEQY

v_gene: TRBV27
CDR3aa: ASSAFAGGLAGHNEQF

v_gene: TRBV14
CDR3aa: ASSLIQGEATEAF